Following are 29 T cell receptor beta chains from one sample sequenced in a study of OX40 agonist ivuxolimab in advanced cancers. TCRdb's table, derived via immunoSEQ multiplex PCR, lists solely in-frame clones and lacks some. The sample has approximately 74,000 clones, approximately 90% seen once; the top ten hold less than 0.3%. The sample consisted of CD4+ or CD8+ T cells sorted from blood, taken in a trial of the OX40 agonist ivuxolimab. These receptors all stem from an adult with an advanced solid tumor such as melanoma, head and neck, liver or kidney cancer.

The DNA for the CDR3 is TGCGCCAGCAGCCTGGAACCTGAAAATCAGCCCCAGCATTTT. It codes for CASSLEPENQPQHF. This chain joins TRBV5-1 and TRBJ1-5; the D is unclear. V shed 4 bases and J shed 4 bases, with 12 bases lying between them. The germline V gene has CDR1 SGHRS and CDR2 YFSETQ. CDR3 length equals 14 residues.

CDR3 nucleotide sequence: TGTGCCAGCAGTTTTCAAACAGGGGGCAATCAGCCCCAGCATTTT. This gives the protein CASSFQTGGNQPQHF. The chain combines TRBV28 with TRBJ1-5; TRBD1 matches at 7 bases. The CDR3 spans 15 residues. Trimming at V came to 3 bases and at J to 2 bases, leaving 4 bases not matched to a gene. The V gene's germline CDR1 is MDHEN and CDR2 SYDVKM.

J is TRBJ2-1 and V is TRBV7-6; TRBD1 is a possible D gene (6 bases). The CDR3 consists of 15 residues. Germline lookup yields CDR1 SGHVS and CDR2 FNYEAQ. V lost 5 bases and J lost 1, with 12 bases in between. Here the CDR3 DNA reads TGTGCCAGCAGCCGACAGGCCTATTCCTACAATGAGCAGTTCTTC. It is translated as CASSRQAYSYNEQFF.

The rearrangement joins TRBV7-3 to TRBJ2-5; a weak D match, TRBD2 (5 bases). Germline values: CDR1 SGHTA, CDR2 FQGTGA. This CDR3 is built from 16 residues. The ends were cut back, 5 bases at V and 3 bases at J, with 19 bases in the middle. CDR3 coding DNA: TGTGCCAGCAGCCACCCAACCCTCGGAGGTGAAGAGACCCAGTACTTC. Its protein product is CASSHPTLGGEETQYF.

The rearrangement joins TRBV10-3 to TRBJ2-1, with 9 bases matching TRBD1. The length of the CDR3 is 15 residues. V gave up 7 bases and J gave up 5 bases; unmatched junction bases: 9. Germline CDR1 is ENHRY and CDR2 is SYGVKD. CDR3 in DNA: TGTGCCATCAACCAGAACAGGGGGCAGGACAATGAGCAGTTCTTC. Encoded protein: CAINQNRGQDNEQFF.

J is TRBJ2-1 and V is TRBV18; 16 nucleotides agree with TRBD2. CDR1 and CDR2 (germline): KGHSH, LQKENI. The V gene end was trimmed by 0 bases and the J gene end by 8 bases; junction bases not matched to a gene: 1. This CDR3 region has 16 residues. The CDR3, as DNA: TGTGCCAGCTCACCACCGGGACTAGCGGGAGGGGATGAGCAGTTCTTC. This codes for CASSPPGLAGGDEQFF.

The genes are TRBV5-1 and TRBJ2-7; 9 bases are a match to TRBD1. CDR1 is SGHRS, CDR2 YFSETQ, per germline. The CDR3 has 14 residues. Trimming removed 3 bases from V and 3 bases from J; junction bases left unmatched: 4. In DNA form, the CDR3 reads TGCGCCAGCAGCTCGGGACAGGGTCTCTACGAGCAGTACTTC. Protein product: CASSSGQGLYEQYF.

V usage is TRBV5-1 and J usage is TRBJ2-7, with TRBD2 matching 8 bases. V gave up 1 base and J gave up 7 bases; unmatched junction bases: 13. Germline assignment: CDR1 SGHRS and CDR2 YFSETQ. This CDR3 comprises 16 residues. The CDR3 loop reads CASSLKETAGVGEQYF. The CDR3 bases are TGCGCCAGCAGCTTGAAGGAGACAGCGGGAGTCGGGGAGCAGTACTTC.

With regard to this clone: In the same sample, other DNA sequences code for this CDR3. The chain has TRBV18 and TRBJ1-5; TRBD1 is a possible D gene (6 bases). Trimming took off 2 bases at V and 6 bases at J, with 17 bases between the two ends. The CDR3 runs 16 residues. Germline V gene sequence: CDR1 KGHSH, CDR2 LQKENI. The CDR3 reads CASSPSGGALGQPQHF. The CDR3 DNA sequence: TGTGCCAGCTCACCATCTGGGGGCGCGCTCGGTCAGCCCCAGCATTTT.

V is TRBV9 and J is TRBJ2-6; D is possibly TRBD1 (6 bases). The CDR3 has 14 amino acids. Looked up from germline, CDR1 is SGDLS and CDR2 is YYNGEE. Trimming took off 5 bases at V and 3 bases at J, with 9 bases between the two ends. CDR3 in DNA: TGTGCCAGCAGACAGGGTTATGGGGCCAACGTCCTGACTTTC. Translated, it gives CASRQGYGANVLTF.

The DNA of the CDR3 is TGTGCCAGCAGCCCTCCCAGCGGGAGGGTCACCGGGGAGCTGTTTTTT. This gives the protein CASSPPSGRVTGELFF. The V and J genes are TRBV7-9 and TRBJ2-2; 10 nucleotides agree with TRBD2. The CDR3 loop spans 16 amino acids. Germline CDR1 reads SEHNR; CDR2 reads FQNEAQ (reference sequence). The trim removed 5 bases at V and 4 bases at J, leaving 7 bases unmatched.

The chain carries TRBV19 and TRBJ2-3, with D tentatively TRBD1 or TRBD2 (5 bases each). Per germline, CDR1 LNHDA and CDR2 SQIVND (reference sequence). The V gene lost 3 bases and the J gene lost 0 bases, with 10 bases spanning the gap. The CDR3 consists of 15 residues. CDR3 DNA sequence: TGTGCCAGTAGTATGGGGACGGTAAGCACAGATACGCAGTATTTT. Its protein is CASSMGTVSTDTQYF.

The genes are TRBV5-4 and TRBJ2-3; D gene ambiguous. The CDR3 covers 12 residues. Germline V gene lookup returns CDR1 SGHNT and CDR2 YYREEE (reference sequence). Trimming removed 4 bases from V and 6 bases from J, with 9 bases in between. The CDR3 region has the DNA TGTGCCAGCAGCATCGCGCCGGATACGCAGTATTTT. Translation: CASSIAPDTQYF.

In this sample, this clone turned up once. CDR3 loop: CASSIGGLADTQYF. Written as DNA, the CDR3 is TGTGCCAGTAGTATAGGGGGTTTAGCAGATACGCAGTATTTT. The V gene is TRBV19, the J gene TRBJ2-3, with D unresolved. V lost 1 base, J lost 4 bases, and 9 bases lay in between. The CDR3 is 14 residues long. CDR1 and CDR2 (germline): LNHDA, SQIVND (reference sequence).

The CDR3 spells CASSPQGSYNEQFF. The CDR3 nucleotides read TGTGCCAGCAGCCCCCAAGGATCCTACAATGAGCAGTTCTTC. This chain joins TRBV4-2 and TRBJ2-1; D uncertain. V lost 4 bases to trimming and J lost 1 base, with 8 bases between them. The CDR3 sequence is 14 residues long. The germline CDR1 and CDR2 sequences are LGHNA and YNFKEQ.

The genes are TRBV11-2 and TRBJ2-7; TRBD1 is a possible D gene (6 bases). Germline V lookup: CDR1 SGHAT, CDR2 FQNNGV. The V end was cut by 5 bases, the J end by 9 bases, with 11 bases between. The CDR3 loop spans 11 amino acids. This CDR3 is CASSVQGLQYF. CDR3 sequence (DNA): TGTGCCAGCAGCGTACAGGGTTTGCAGTACTTC.

This clone was detected once. The chain carries TRBV29-1 and TRBJ2-3; 12 positions agree with TRBD2. Trimming took 7 bases from V and 0 from J; bases not matched to a gene: 11. CDR1 and CDR2 (germline): SQVTM, ANQGSEA. The CDR3 is made up of 17 amino acids. CDR3 protein: CSAGGLAGPTSTDTQYF. The CDR3 nucleotides are TGCAGCGCGGGGGGACTAGCGGGCCCGACAAGCACAGATACGCAGTATTTT.

This sequence joins TRBV2 and TRBJ1-2; 7 bases are a match to TRBD1. The CDR3 length is 12 residues. CDR1 SNHLY and CDR2 FYNNEI come from the germline V gene. Trimming removed 10 bases from V and 8 bases from J; junction bases left unmatched: 10. CDR3 nucleotide sequence: TGTGCCACAAAACAGGGGAAGCGCGGCTACACCTTC. It is translated as CATKQGKRGYTF.

This chain joins TRBV19 and TRBJ1-5; 12 bases fit TRBD1. The CDR3 sequence is 15 residues long. V was clipped by 7 bases and J by 6 bases; unmatched bases: 7. Germline V gene sequence: CDR1 LNHDA, CDR2 SQIVND (reference sequence). CDR3 DNA: TGTGCCAGTAACAGGGACAGGGGGCCCCTTCAGCCCCAGCATTTT. This translates into CASNRDRGPLQPQHF. The full variable domain, rest sourced from reference TRBV19 and TRBJ1-5, is DGGITQSPKYLFRKEGQNVTLSCEQNLNHDAMYWYRQDPGQGLRLIYYSQIVNDFQKGDIAEGYSVSREKKESFPLTVTSAQKNPTAFYLCASNRDRGPLQPQHFGDGTRLSIL.

The V call is TRBV19, the J call TRBJ2-3; tentative D call: TRBD1 (5 bases). V gave up 3 bases and J gave up 2 bases, with 12 bases separating them. The CDR3 sequence is 15 residues long. Germline CDR1 reads LNHDA; CDR2 reads SQIVND (reference sequence). DNA of the CDR3: TGTGCCAGTAGTATCGACAGAGTCCTCACAGATACGCAGTATTTT. Protein product: CASSIDRVLTDTQYF.

This sequence joins TRBV20-1 and TRBJ1-5; a possible D gene is TRBD1 (5 bases). Germline V gene data show CDR1 as DFQATT and CDR2 as SNEGSKA (reference sequence). V was cut by 6 bases and J by 6 bases, with 9 bases left in between. The CDR3 spans 11 residues. CDR3 in DNA: TGCAGTGCGGCCGGGGGTCAGCCCCAGCATTTT. Amino acids: CSAAGGQPQHF.

This sequence joins TRBV9 and TRBJ1-2; D is perhaps TRBD1 (6 bases). Germline CDR1 SGDLS, CDR2 YYNGEE. V lost 3 bases, J lost 3 bases, and 21 bases lay in between. The CDR3 is 17 amino acids. In DNA, the CDR3 is TGTGCCAGCAGCGAGGGGATAACAGGGAGTTGGGACTATGGCTACACCTTC. Protein sequence: CASSEGITGSWDYGYTF.

The gene calls are TRBV7-9 and TRBJ1-2; the D is unclear. Germline V gene lookup returns CDR1 SEHNR and CDR2 FQNEAQ (reference sequence). The CDR3 has 13 amino acids. The V gene lost 4 bases and the J gene lost 7 bases, with 13 bases spanning the gap. In DNA, the CDR3 is TGTGCCAGCAGCTCAAACTGGGGTGGTGGCTACACCTTC. Translating gives CASSSNWGGGYTF.

The CDR3 DNA follows: TGTGCCAGCAGTTTTGTCACAGGGACAAACGAGCAGTACTTC. Protein: CASSFVTGTNEQYF. The rearrangement links TRBV27 to TRBJ2-7; D is perhaps TRBD1 (6 bases). Trimming shortened V by 3 bases and J by 5 bases, and 14 bases separated the two germline ends. The CDR3 spans 14 residues. Germline V lookup: CDR1 MNHEY, CDR2 SMNVEV (reference sequence).

This chain joins TRBV30 and TRBJ1-6; D is uncertain. Deletions cut 4 bases from V and 4 bases from J, with 8 bases between. This CDR3 has 13 residues. Germline CDR1 GTSNPN, CDR2 SVGIG (reference sequence). The CDR3 coding sequence is TGTGCCTGGAAGTCGCGGTATAATTCACCCCTCCACTTT. Translation: CAWKSRYNSPLHF.

The rearrangement uses TRBV6-1 and TRBJ2-7, with D tentatively TRBD2 (6 bases). The V gene lost 3 bases and the J gene lost 1 base, with 13 bases spanning the gap. Germline CDR1 and CDR2: MNHNS and SASEGT. The CDR3 loop spans 15 amino acids. In nucleotides, the CDR3 is TGTGCCAGCAGTGAGTTTGGAGGGTGGTCCTACGAGCAGTACTTC. It yields the protein CASSEFGGWSYEQYF.

The V call is TRBV12-5, the J call TRBJ2-7; the match to TRBD2 covers 8 bases. Trimming removed 0 bases from V and 0 bases from J; junction bases left unmatched: 10. Germline V CDR1 and CDR2: LGHNT, FRNRAP. CDR3 length equals 18 residues. The CDR3 coding sequence is TGTGCTAGTGGTTTGGTCCGGGACGTAGCGGGGCTCTCCTACGAGCAGTACTTC. This sequence encodes CASGLVRDVAGLSYEQYF.

This clone was picked up one time. V and J are TRBV5-6 and TRBJ2-1; D not resolved. V lost 4 bases and J 4 bases, leaving 18 bases between the germline ends. CDR1 is SGHDT, CDR2 YYEEEE, per germline. There are 16 residues in the CDR3. The CDR3 here is CASSVRVTPRYNEQFF. The DNA for the CDR3 is TGTGCCAGCAGCGTCCGGGTGACACCCCGGTACAATGAGCAGTTCTTC.

This clone was seen more than once but under ten times. The gene calls are TRBV5-4 and TRBJ2-7, with unresolved D. The CDR3 has 12 residues. The V end was cut by 1 base, the J end by 2 bases, with 4 bases between. Germline V gene sequence: CDR1 SGHNT, CDR2 YYREEE (reference sequence). CDR3: CASSLFPYEQYF. Here the CDR3 DNA reads TGTGCCAGCAGCTTGTTCCCCTACGAGCAGTACTTC.